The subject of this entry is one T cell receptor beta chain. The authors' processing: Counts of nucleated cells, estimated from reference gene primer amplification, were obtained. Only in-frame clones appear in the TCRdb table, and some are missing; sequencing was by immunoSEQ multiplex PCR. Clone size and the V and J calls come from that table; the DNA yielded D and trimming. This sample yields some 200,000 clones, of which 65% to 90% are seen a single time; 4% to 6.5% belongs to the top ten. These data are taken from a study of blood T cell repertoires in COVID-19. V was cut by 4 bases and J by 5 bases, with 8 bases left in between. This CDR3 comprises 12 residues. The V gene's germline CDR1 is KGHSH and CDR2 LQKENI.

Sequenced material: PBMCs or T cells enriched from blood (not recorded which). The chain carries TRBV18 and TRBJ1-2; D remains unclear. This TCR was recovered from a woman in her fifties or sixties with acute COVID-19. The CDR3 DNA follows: TGTGCCAGCTCACGTAGGGAGTATGGCTACACCTTC. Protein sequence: CASSRREYGYTF.